Reported below is one TCR beta chain. CDR3 length: 16 residues. The trim removed 3 bases at V and 7 bases at J, leaving 15 bases unmatched. Per the germline V gene, CDR1 is SGHNT and CDR2 is YYREEE (reference sequence). In the authors' workflow: Counts of nucleated cells, estimated from reference gene primer amplification, were obtained. Generated by immunoSEQ multiplex PCR, the TCRdb table keeps only in-frame clones and is missing some. The V and J calls and clone size were taken over from that table, and D and trimming were inferred from the DNA. The sample lists more than 450,000 clones; around 90% were seen once. The sample comes from a study of blood T cell repertoires in COVID-19.

The receptor comes from a woman aged 18-29 years who had recovered from COVID-19. The rearrangement links TRBV5-4 to TRBJ1-2; 7 bases are shared with TRBD1. What was sequenced was PBMCs or T cells enriched from blood (not recorded which). DNA of the CDR3: TGTGCCAGCAGCTCCGACCCCTCCGGGCAGGGGGGTGGCTACACCTTC. This sequence encodes CASSSDPSGQGGGYTF.